This T cell receptor (beta chain) was captured by sequencing in a study of human T cells and chemical hapten exposure. Findings and caveats of the study: No alteration of TCRs above 1 in 1000 frequency was seen with DPC sensitization.

This clonotype has only a few counts. What it recognizes is unknown. The CDR3 sequence is 12 residues long. CDR1 is SEHNR, CDR2 FQNEAQ, per germline (reference sequence). Between the trimmed V and J ends, which lost 5 bases and 12 bases, there was a span of 14 bases. Using its own MiXCR run on the RACE reads, TCRdb lists one record per CDR3 protein. Among some 82,000 distinct CDR3 sequences, over 8.5% were seen once, and the ten largest hold about 4.2%. Time point of the sample: patch test 1, 2 weeks after DPC sensitization. Treatment specified: therapeutic diphenylcyclopropenone sensitization with weekly scalp DPC. Total RNA was extracted from unfractionated whole blood.

This receptor was identified in a woman aged 45-65 years with alopecia areata. Some clones in this sample may be carry-over from other donors' samples. This sequence joins TRBV7-9 and TRBJ2-1, with D perhaps matching TRBD2 (6 bases). Sample: whole blood, taken in connection with sensitization to the hapten diphenylcyclopropenone (DPC). CDR3 protein: CASSTGLFGQFF. For the CDR3, the DNA is TGTGCCAGCAGCACGGGACTTTTTGGGCAGTTCTTC.